This TCR beta chain was profiled in a study of cytomegalovirus exposure and HLA in healthy donors. In the case of this clone: What it binds is not known.

PCR involved 60 Vbeta and 13 Jbeta primers. TCRdb keeps only in-frame clones here, not all; method: immunoSEQ multiplex PCR. Of around 170,000 clones listed, about 80% were seen once; the top ten hold about 2.6%. Whole-study results and caveats: Published work reported that the classifier diagnosed cytomegalovirus status with high specificity and sensitivity.

Trimming took off 4 bases at V and 2 bases at J, with 24 bases between the two ends. Germline CDR1 reads LGHNA; CDR2 reads YNFKEQ. The CDR3 contains 19 residues. The chain recombines TRBV4-2 with TRBJ1-5; TRBD1 might be the D (6 bases). The sequenced material came from PBMCs. The clonotype originates from a woman between 50 and 59 years old in good health and CMV-seropositive. The chain's CDR3 is CASSLGEQGRGRGNQPQHF. The CDR3 nucleotides read TGTGCCAGCAGCCTAGGGGAACAGGGAAGGGGTCGGGGCAATCAGCCCCAGCATTTT.